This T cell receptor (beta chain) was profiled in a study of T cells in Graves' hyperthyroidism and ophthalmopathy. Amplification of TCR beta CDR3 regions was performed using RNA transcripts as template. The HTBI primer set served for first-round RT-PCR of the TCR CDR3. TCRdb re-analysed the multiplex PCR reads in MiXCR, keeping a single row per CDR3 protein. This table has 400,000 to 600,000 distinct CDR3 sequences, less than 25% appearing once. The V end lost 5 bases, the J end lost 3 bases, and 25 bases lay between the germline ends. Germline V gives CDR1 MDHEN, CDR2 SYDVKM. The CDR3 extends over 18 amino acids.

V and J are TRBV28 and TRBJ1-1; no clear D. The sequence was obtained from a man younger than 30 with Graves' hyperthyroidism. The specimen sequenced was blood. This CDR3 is CASSPFNPTFWGDTEAFF. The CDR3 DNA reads TGTGCCAGCAGTCCTTTCAATCCGACTTTTTGGGGAGACACTGAAGCTTTCTTT.